This passage covers 16 T cell receptor beta chains from one sample sequenced in a study of blood T cell repertoires in COVID-19. The repertoire was sequenced with immunoSEQ multiplex PCR; TCRdb's copy has only in-frame clones and lacks some. This table holds some 100,000 clones, approximately 80% found once. Sample: peripheral blood. These TCRs come from a human donor in a cohort sampled during active COVID-19.

The chain has TRBV3-1 (or the pseudogene TRBV3-2) and TRBJ2-3; TRBD2 aligns across 9 bases. The CDR3 runs to 16 residues. The trim removed 3 bases at V and 5 bases at J, leaving 9 bases unmatched. Germline-derived CDR1 and CDR2 are LGHDT and YNNKEL (reference sequence). The CDR3 DNA sequence: TGTGCCAGCAGCCAGGGAAGCGGGGGGCCGGGAGATACGCAGTATTTT. Amino acids: CASSQGSGGPGDTQYF.

This clone was found once. This chain uses TRBV11-2 with TRBJ1-3, with 7 positions matching TRBD1. The V segment lost 3 bases and the J segment 2 bases; nucleotides outside the gene matches: 7. The CDR3 extends over 16 amino acids. CDR1 is SGHAT, CDR2 FQNNGV, per germline. The CDR3 region has the DNA TGTGCCAGCAGCTTGTTTCAGGGGGTCCCTGGAAACACCATATATTTT. This encodes CASSLFQGVPGNTIYF.

V is TRBV11-3 and J is TRBJ2-3, with D hard to call. The V end was cut by 3 bases, the J end by 4 bases, with 17 bases between. Germline V gives CDR1 SGHNT, CDR2 YENEEA. The length of the CDR3 is 16 residues. CDR3 nucleotides: TGTGCCAGCAGCTTGAGGTCTTCAGATCTGGCAGATACGCAGTATTTT. Encoded protein: CASSLRSSDLADTQYF.

This chain uses TRBV2 with TRBJ1-5, with D perhaps TRBD1 (5 bases). This CDR3 comprises 16 residues. The germline CDR1 and CDR2 sequences are SNHLY and FYNNEI. V gave up 0 bases and J gave up 4 bases, with 13 bases separating them. In DNA, the CDR3 is TGTGCCAGCAGTGAAGCGCGGGGGATAGGGAATCAGCCCCAGCATTTT. Its protein product is CASSEARGIGNQPQHF.

This rearrangement joins TRBV7-2 to TRBJ1-5; D may be TRBD1 (5 bases). The V and J ends lost 5 bases and 3 bases respectively, with 17 bases between them. Germline lookup yields CDR1 SGHTA and CDR2 FQGNSA. CDR3 length: 16 residues. This CDR3 is CASSAHGRATNQPQHF. CDR3 DNA: TGTGCCAGCAGCGCTCACGGCAGGGCGACCAATCAGCCCCAGCATTTT.

This clone was observed a few times. The chain is built from TRBV7-9 and TRBJ1-4; D might be TRBD1 (5 bases). This CDR3 comprises 16 residues. V lost 4 bases to trimming and J lost 3 bases, with 15 bases between them. The germline V gene encodes CDR1 SEHNR and CDR2 FQNEAQ (reference sequence). The CDR3 DNA is TGTGCCAGCAGCTCCACCCGCGGGGGAGCTAATGAAAAACTGTTTTTT. It yields the protein CASSSTRGGANEKLFF. Complete variable domain (other parts from reference TRBV7-9 and TRBJ1-4): DTGVSQNPRHKITKRGQNVTFRCDPISEHNRLYWYRQTLGQGPEFLTYFQNEAQLEKSRLLSDRFSAERPKGSFSTLEIQRTEQGDSAMYLCASSSTRGGANEKLFFGSGTQLSVL.

The V and J genes are TRBV7-2 and TRBJ1-1; D unresolved. The CDR3 is 14 amino acids. Germline V gives CDR1 SGHTA, CDR2 FQGNSA. V was trimmed by 4 bases and J by 4 bases, leaving 13 bases between them. Here the CDR3 DNA reads TGTGCCAGCAGCTCAGTACGTCGGAGCACTGAAGCTTTCTTT. This translates into CASSSVRRSTEAFF.

V usage is TRBV5-8 and J usage is TRBJ1-1; possibly TRBD1 for D (5 bases). V gave up 8 bases and J gave up 7 bases, with 12 bases separating them. The CDR3 sequence is 11 residues long. From germline, CDR1 is SGHTS and CDR2 YDEGEE. The CDR3 region is CARTDIHEAFF. In DNA, the CDR3 is TGTGCCAGGACGGACATTCATGAAGCTTTCTTT.

This rearrangement joins TRBV7-9 to TRBJ2-4, with 11 positions matching TRBD1. CDR3 length equals 19 residues. Germline V gene lookup returns CDR1 SEHNR and CDR2 FQNEAQ (reference sequence). J lost 0 bases, V lost 4 bases, and 11 bases had no gene match. The DNA for the CDR3 is TGTGCCAGCAGCTCCCTGAGAGGACAGGGGGCCCTAGCCAAAAACATTCAGTACTTC. Protein: CASSSLRGQGALAKNIQYF.

In this sample, this clone turned up once. The gene calls are TRBV7-3 and TRBJ2-1, with 9 bases that match TRBD1. This CDR3 is built from 15 residues. Trimming cost V 5 bases and J 5 bases; bases outside gene matches: 7. The germline V gene has CDR1 SGHTA and CDR2 FQGTGA. The CDR3 sequence is CASSRTGVDHNEQFF. The CDR3 nucleotides are TGTGCCAGCAGCCGGACAGGGGTGGATCACAATGAGCAGTTCTTC.

This chain joins TRBV5-1 and TRBJ2-3, with 7 bases fitting TRBD1. Losses at the gene ends were 5 bases for V and 2 bases for J; bases not matched to a gene: 8. Germline CDR1 is SGHRS and CDR2 is YFSETQ. This CDR3 is 15 amino acids long. For the CDR3, the DNA is TGCGCCAGCAGTTACCAGGGACAGCCCACAGATACGCAGTATTTT. Protein sequence: CASSYQGQPTDTQYF. Complete variable domain (other parts from reference TRBV5-1 and TRBJ2-3): KAGVTQTPRYLIKTRGQQVTLSCSPISGHRSVSWYQQTPGQGLQFLFEYFSETQRNKGNFPGRFSGRQFSNSRSEMNVSTLELGDSALYLCASSYQGQPTDTQYFGPGTRLTVL.

The chain joins TRBV11-2 to TRBJ2-3, with TRBD2 matching 9 bases. V dropped 5 bases and J dropped 0; count of bases not matched to a gene: 9. Germline CDR1 and CDR2: SGHAT and FQNNGV. This CDR3 is 17 amino acids long. CDR3 nucleotide sequence: TGTGCCAGCAGCCTTCTTAGCGGGGGCACTAGCACAGATACGCAGTATTTT. Translating gives CASSLLSGGTSTDTQYF.

V gene TRBV7-2 combines with J gene TRBJ2-1, with TRBD2 as a possible D gene (5 bases). Germline assignment: CDR1 SGHTA and CDR2 FQGNSA. Trimming shortened V by 0 bases and J by 9 bases, and 9 bases separated the two germline ends. This CDR3 is built from 13 residues. This CDR3 is CASSLADRGEQFF. The DNA of the CDR3 is TGTGCCAGCAGCTTAGCGGACCGGGGTGAGCAGTTCTTC.

The J gene is TRBJ2-7, the V gene TRBV11-2; 8 bases fit TRBD1. The CDR3 has 14 amino acids. The trim removed 5 bases at V and 6 bases at J, leaving 9 bases unmatched. Germline values: CDR1 SGHAT, CDR2 FQNNGV. CDR3 DNA sequence: TGTGCCAGCAGCCACCTAAGACAGGGGTCCGAGCAGTACTTC. Protein product: CASSHLRQGSEQYF.

This clone was counted once. The chain employs TRBV11-2 and TRBJ2-1; 10 bases align to TRBD2. V shed 0 bases and J 11 bases; nucleotides not matched to a gene: 10. From germline, CDR1 is SGHAT and CDR2 FQNNGV. There are 16 residues in the CDR3. The CDR3 is CASSLEWLQRGGKQFF. The CDR3 nucleotides read TGTGCCAGCAGCTTAGAGTGGCTCCAGCGGGGGGGAAAGCAGTTCTTC.

The J gene is TRBJ1-6, the V gene TRBV2; maybe TRBD1 (5 bases). Germline CDR1 SNHLY, CDR2 FYNNEI. V was pared by 5 bases and J by 7 bases, with 15 bases between. The CDR3 extends over 15 amino acids. DNA for the CDR3: TGTGCCAGCAGTAACCAGGGTGGCGCGAATTCACCCCTCCACTTT. It is translated as CASSNQGGANSPLHF.